One sample yielded the 32 T cell receptor beta chains listed below, sequenced in a study of blood T cells in healthy people across ages. Alongside a J-beta primer mix, a sample-barcoded 5' primer served in a second PCR lasting roughly 7 to 11 cycles. One entry per CDR3 protein results from TCRdb running MiXCR on the 5' RACE reads. This table has over a million distinct CDR3 sequences, around 43% appearing once. Sequenced sample: blood. The receptors stem from a woman between 55 and 75 years old in good health.

The rearrangement joins TRBV29-1 to TRBJ2-1, with TRBD2 identical over 9 bases. Germline values: CDR1 SQVTM, CDR2 ANQGSEA. The CDR3 loop spans 14 amino acids. The V segment lost 1 base and the J segment 7 bases; nucleotides outside the gene matches: 5. The CDR3 is CSVEGLAGVNEQFF. The CDR3 DNA follows: TGCAGCGTTGAAGGGTTAGCGGGAGTTAATGAGCAGTTCTTC.

This clonotype was counted between two and nine times. This chain connects TRBV29-1 to TRBJ2-7, with a tentative D call TRBD1 (6 bases). The CDR3 spans 15 residues. Germline assignment: CDR1 SQVTM and CDR2 ANQGSEA. The ends were cut back, 2 bases at V and 0 bases at J, with 14 bases in the middle. CDR3 sequence reads: CSVEIEGQSSYEQYF. The CDR3 nucleotides read TGCAGCGTTGAAATCGAAGGACAGAGCTCCTACGAGCAGTACTTC.

This chain joins TRBV7-9 and TRBJ2-3, with D possibly matching TRBD2 (5 bases). Per germline, CDR1 SEHNR and CDR2 FQNEAQ (reference sequence). V gave up 1 base and J gave up 2 bases, with 19 bases separating them. This CDR3 has 18 amino acids. CDR3 nucleotide sequence: TGTGCCAGCAGCTTAGATACCCGGCGAGCGGAAGCCACAGATACGCAGTATTTT. It is translated as CASSLDTRRAEATDTQYF.

This chain links TRBV9 with TRBJ2-3, with TRBD2 matching over 10 bases. Unmatched junction bases numbered 8, after V lost 2 bases and J lost 5 bases. The germline gives CDR1 SGDLS, CDR2 YYNGEE. This CDR3 comprises 16 residues. Here the CDR3 DNA reads TGTGCCAGCAGCGTTTCTAGCGGGGGAACCATAGATACGCAGTATTTT. The encoded protein is CASSVSSGGTIDTQYF.

The chain joins TRBV29-1 to TRBJ1-1; 11 bases match TRBD1. Germline assignment: CDR1 SQVTM and CDR2 ANQGSEA. This CDR3 spans 13 amino acids. Trimming at V came to 6 bases and at J to 1 base, leaving 1 base not matched to a gene. DNA for the CDR3: TGCAGCGTGGGACAGGGGGGGAACACTGAAGCTTTCTTT. Its translation: CSVGQGGNTEAFF.

This clonotype was picked up a small number of times. V gene TRBV5-1 combines with J gene TRBJ1-1; D may be TRBD1 (5 bases). Germline V gene data show CDR1 as SGHRS and CDR2 as YFSETQ. The CDR3 runs 14 residues. The ends were cut back, 4 bases at V and 2 bases at J, with 12 bases in the middle. The CDR3 nucleotides read TGCGCCAGCAGCATTGGGACTGCTAACACTGAAGCTTTCTTT. It codes for CASSIGTANTEAFF.

The chain links TRBV28 to TRBJ2-1; a possible D gene is TRBD2 (5 bases). Looked up from germline, CDR1 is MDHEN and CDR2 is SYDVKM. CDR3 length: 15 residues. V lost 6 bases and J lost 1, with 13 bases in between. CDR3 residues: CASRSHGMSYNEQFF. Written as DNA, the CDR3 is TGTGCCAGCAGATCCCACGGGATGTCCTACAATGAGCAGTTCTTC.

J is TRBJ2-5 and V is TRBV5-1; tentatively, D is TRBD2 (5 bases). The V end lost 4 bases, the J end lost 3 bases, and 16 bases lay between the germline ends. The CDR3 has 15 amino acids. Germline assignment: CDR1 SGHRS and CDR2 YFSETQ. The CDR3 loop is CASSPRLISEETQYF. The CDR3, as DNA: TGCGCCAGCAGCCCTCGATTGATTAGCGAAGAGACCCAGTACTTC.

V and J are TRBV4-1 and TRBJ2-3; TRBD2 matches 11 bases. Germline trimming cut 0 bases from V and 6 bases from J; bases unmatched to any gene: 17. This CDR3 contains 20 residues. Germline loops: CDR1 MGHRA, CDR2 YSYEKL. The CDR3 bases are TGCGCCAGCAGCCAAGATTTAGGTAGCGGGAGGGCCGCCCGGGGGGATACGCAGTATTTT. This translates into CASSQDLGSGRAARGDTQYF.

Remarks on this clonotype: One end of the junction varies from germline; a read error may be responsible. The chain combines TRBV27 with TRBJ2-7; D remains ambiguous. Germline V gene lookup returns CDR1 MNHEY and CDR2 SMNVEV (reference sequence). This CDR3 is built from 14 residues. CDR3 sequence: CASSVSPLTYEQYF. Here the CDR3 DNA reads TGTGCCAGCAGTGTATCGCCCCTCACCTACGAGCAGTACTTC.

J is TRBJ2-1 and V is TRBV5-4; 9 bases are shared with TRBD1. The CDR3 is made up of 18 amino acids. Germline-derived CDR1 and CDR2 are SGHNT and YYREEE (reference sequence). V trimming: 0 bases; J trimming: 6 bases; junction bases outside the gene matches: 13. The CDR3 DNA reads TGTGCCAGCAGCTTGGGGGCCTCCGGGACAGGGAAGGGCAATGAGCAGTTCTTC. Its translation: CASSLGASGTGKGNEQFF. Full variable domain (outside the CDR3, taken from reference TRBV5-4 and TRBJ2-1): ETGVTQSPTHLIKTRGQQVTLRCSSQSGHNTVSWYQQALGQGPQFIFQYYREEENGRGNFPPRFSGLQFPNYSSELNVNALELDDSALYLCASSLGASGTGKGNEQFFGPGTRLTVL.

The chain has TRBV6-2 or TRBV6-3 and TRBJ2-5, with no clear D. Germline lookup yields CDR1 MNHEY and CDR2 SVGEGT. Trimming shortened V by 4 bases and J by 2 bases, and 8 bases separated the two germline ends. This CDR3 contains 13 residues. The chain's CDR3 is CASSWRTQETQYF. The CDR3 DNA sequence: TGTGCCAGCAGTTGGCGAACACAAGAGACCCAGTACTTC.

The chain links TRBV28 to TRBJ2-4; 10 nucleotides line up with TRBD1. This CDR3 region has 15 residues. Per germline, CDR1 MDHEN and CDR2 SYDVKM. J lost 4 bases, V lost 1 base, and 1 base had no gene match. CDR3 residues: CASSLLGQGKNIQYF. DNA of the CDR3: TGTGCCAGCAGTTTATTGGGACAGGGGAAAAACATTCAGTACTTC.

This clonotype was detected a few times. The gene calls are TRBV7-3 and TRBJ1-1; weak D call: TRBD1 (5 bases). Deletions cut 5 bases from V and 4 bases from J, with 23 bases between. Germline V gene sequence: CDR1 SGHTA, CDR2 FQGTGA. The length of the CDR3 is 17 residues. CDR3 in amino acids: CASSHHPSTEGVTEAFF. CDR3 bases: TGTGCCAGCAGCCATCACCCTTCGACAGAAGGAGTCACTGAAGCTTTCTTT.

The chain employs TRBV6-2 or TRBV6-3 and TRBJ2-1, with 10 bases identical to TRBD2. TRBJ2-7 matches the DNA end more closely, so the J call is doubtful. CDR1 and CDR2 from the germline V gene are MNHEY and SVGEGT. This CDR3 comprises 15 residues. In DNA, the CDR3 is TGTGCCAGCAGTTACGCTAGCGGGAGTCTCGACGAGCAGTACTTC. Translation gives CASSYASGSLDEQYF.

This clonotype has a handful of counts. V gene TRBV11-2 combines with J gene TRBJ2-2; 11 bases are a match to TRBD2. The CDR3 is 17 residues long. Trimming removed 1 base from V and 3 bases from J; junction bases left unmatched: 4. Germline values: CDR1 SGHAT, CDR2 FQNNGV. CDR3 protein: CASSLATSGSHTGELFF. The DNA for the CDR3 is TGTGCCAGCAGCTTAGCAACTAGCGGGAGTCACACCGGGGAGCTGTTTTTT.

The chain uses TRBV6-6 and TRBJ2-1, with no clear D. The CDR3 totals 14 residues. In germline, CDR1 is MNHNY, CDR2 SVGAGI (reference sequence). Trimming cost V 0 bases and J 7 bases, with 10 bases left between them. This chain's CDR3 is CASSYSRLQNEQFF. The CDR3 nucleotides are TGTGCCAGCAGTTACTCTCGGCTCCAAAATGAGCAGTTCTTC.

V is TRBV18 and J is TRBJ2-5, with D unclear. The germline V gene encodes CDR1 KGHSH and CDR2 LQKENI. The CDR3 sequence is 12 residues long. V was cut by 3 bases and J by 5 bases, with 7 bases left in between. The CDR3 is CASSPYEETQYF. The DNA of the CDR3 is TGTGCCAGCTCACCGTACGAGGAGACCCAGTACTTC.

Comment on this clonotype: The junction departs from germline at one end; a sequencing error may be responsible. This chain joins TRBV4-1 and TRBJ2-4; D is perhaps TRBD1 (5 bases). The DNA end is a closer match to TRBJ2-7, so the J assignment may be wrong. CDR1 is MGHRA and CDR2 is YSYEKL in the germline V gene. The CDR3 contains 15 residues. The CDR3 nucleotides are TGCACCAGCAGCCAAGTCACAGGTCCCTGGAACGAGCAGTACTTC. It yields the protein CTSSQVTGPWNEQYF.

The genes are TRBV15 and TRBJ2-3; TRBD1 matches at 7 bases. The CDR3 consists of 16 residues. Trimming took 3 bases from V and 3 from J; bases not matched to a gene: 9. Germline V gene data show CDR1 as LNHNV and CDR2 as YYDKDF (reference sequence). CDR3 residues: CATSSGLDRVTDTQYF. As DNA, the CDR3 is TGTGCCACCAGCAGCGGTCTTGACAGGGTAACAGATACGCAGTATTTT.

This clonotype was detected a few times. The chain carries TRBV6-5 and TRBJ2-7, with D hard to call. V was pared by 7 bases and J by 2 bases, with 12 bases between. Per the germline V gene, CDR1 is MNHEY and CDR2 is SVGAGI. The CDR3 sequence is 13 residues long. CDR3 region: CASTKKLTYEQYF. For the CDR3, the DNA is TGTGCCAGCACCAAAAAACTAACCTACGAGCAGTACTTC.

A few counts support this clonotype. The V and J genes are TRBV13 and TRBJ2-1; 9 positions agree with TRBD2. Germline values: CDR1 PRHDT, CDR2 FYEKMQ (reference sequence). This CDR3 comprises 15 residues. The ends lost 0 bases at V and 6 bases at J; junction bases unmatched: 3. As DNA, the CDR3 is TGTGCCAGCAGCTTAGGTAGCGGGAGAATCAATGAGCAGTTCTTC. Its protein is CASSLGSGRINEQFF.

The CDR3 protein is CASSYLRPNTEAFF. The CDR3 nucleotides read TGTGCCAGCAGTTACCTGAGGCCGAACACTGAAGCTTTCTTT. The chain couples TRBV6-2 or TRBV6-3 to TRBJ1-1, with D uncertain. This CDR3 contains 14 residues. Looked up from germline, CDR1 is MNHEY and CDR2 is SVGEGT. Trimming shortened V by 2 bases and J by 1 base, and 8 bases separated the two germline ends.

The genes are TRBV7-2 and TRBJ2-2; the D gene is possibly TRBD1 (5 bases). The ends were cut back, 4 bases at V and 8 bases at J, with 8 bases in the middle. The germline gives CDR1 SGHTA, CDR2 FQGNSA. The CDR3 loop spans 12 amino acids. The CDR3 DNA reads TGTGCCAGCAGCTCACAGGCGGGGGAGCTGTTTTTT. This gives the protein CASSSQAGELFF.

The rearrangement uses TRBV6-5 and TRBJ1-5; D unclear. This CDR3 is 15 amino acids long. Trimming shortened V by 2 bases and J by 4 bases, and 12 bases separated the two germline ends. The germline V gene encodes CDR1 MNHEY and CDR2 SVGAGI. CDR3 sequence: CASSYPDGPNQPQHF. The CDR3 DNA is TGTGCCAGCAGTTACCCGGACGGACCAAATCAGCCCCAGCATTTT.

This clonotype showed up just once. One junction end does not reproduce the germline sequence, and a read error may be involved. The rearrangement uses TRBV29-1 and TRBJ2-5; unclear D gene. The length of the CDR3 is 13 residues. Germline V CDR1 and CDR2: SQVTM, ANQGSEA. CDR3 sequence: CSVPSTSQGTQYF. DNA for the CDR3: TGCAGCGTCCCATCGACAAGCCAAGGGACCCAGTACTTC.

V is TRBV7-9 and J is TRBJ2-1; no reliable D call. This CDR3 comprises 10 residues. V was clipped by 11 bases and J by 4 bases, with 6 bases between them. Germline V CDR1 and CDR2: SEHNR, FQNEAQ (reference sequence). CDR3 bases: TGTGCCTTTGGTTACAATGAGCAGTTCTTC. It is translated as CAFGYNEQFF.

The V call is TRBV28, the J call TRBJ2-2, with TRBD2 as a possible D gene (6 bases). The ends were cut back, 1 base at V and 4 bases at J, with 10 bases in the middle. CDR3 length: 15 amino acids. Germline V gene lookup returns CDR1 MDHEN and CDR2 SYDVKM. CDR3 loop: CASSLSPGSTGELFF. The CDR3 nucleotides read TGTGCCAGCAGTTTATCCCCCGGGAGCACCGGGGAGCTGTTTTTT.

The chain joins TRBV19 to TRBJ2-2, with 8 nucleotides matching TRBD2. CDR1 is LNHDA, CDR2 SQIVND, per germline (reference sequence). This CDR3 contains 21 residues. V lost 4 bases and J lost 0; bases outside the gene matches: 19. This chain's CDR3 is CASSSPWEREPGETNTGELFF. CDR3 DNA sequence: TGTGCCAGTAGTAGCCCCTGGGAGCGGGAGCCCGGGGAGACGAACACCGGGGAGCTGTTTTTT.

The J gene is TRBJ2-3, the V gene TRBV18, with no clear D. Germline V gene lookup returns CDR1 KGHSH and CDR2 LQKENI. The CDR3 has 15 residues. Trimming cost V 3 bases and J 6 bases, with 16 bases left between them. This CDR3 is CASSPETMRRDTQYF. DNA for the CDR3: TGTGCCAGCTCACCCGAGACAATGAGGCGGGATACGCAGTATTTT.

The rearrangement uses TRBV29-1 and TRBJ1-1, with 8 positions matching TRBD1. After removal of 7 bases from V and 6 bases from J, the junction contained 7 bases not matched to a gene. Germline V CDR1 and CDR2: SQVTM, ANQGSEA. The CDR3 runs 12 residues. The CDR3 sequence is CSAGQGGSEAFF. The DNA for the CDR3 is TGCAGCGCCGGACAGGGCGGTTCTGAAGCTTTCTTT.

As for this clonotype: A junction end diverges from the germline sequence, so it may reflect a read error. The chain links TRBV10-1 to TRBJ2-7; 10 bases match TRBD1. Germline values: CDR1 WNHNN, CDR2 SYGVQD (reference sequence). This CDR3 is 13 amino acids long. The CDR3 sequence: CAGSEGTGAEQYF. The CDR3 nucleotides read TGCGCCGGCAGTGAGGGGACAGGGGCCGAGCAGTACTTC.